Listed below are T cell receptor beta chains from one sample, sequenced in a study of blood T cells in healthy people across ages. In TCRdb, the 5' RACE reads were re-called with MiXCR into one record per CDR3 protein. The repertoire holds about 840,000 distinct CDR3 sequences, 25% to 30% seen once, with about 10% in the top ten. A further study also used this sample, focusing on T cells of mothers and their children.

Source material: blood. Receptor source: a woman aged 40 to 50 in good health. Each CDR3 is given with its conserved first and last residue. The order of the fields is clone size, J gene, D gene, V gene, CDR3 length, CDR3 protein, CDR3 DNA. D genes are given only for firm matches. Clone size appears in some rows only: once, few, many, or a class for an expanded clone.

size: few; J: TRBJ1-5; D: NA; V: TRBV7-8; length: 16; CDR3: CASSQPGQFLRQPQHF; DNA: TGTGCCAGCAGCCAGCCCGGACAGTTTCTTAGGCAGCCCCAGCATTTT
size: NA; J: TRBJ1-4; D: NA; V: TRBV30; length: 12; CDR3: CAWRGDLEKLFF; DNA: TGTGCCTGGAGGGGGGACCTTGAAAAACTGTTTTTT
size: many; J: TRBJ2-7; D: NA; V: TRBV3-1; length: 15; CDR3: CASSQSGLSIYEQYF; DNA: TGTGCCAGCAGCCAGTCGGGACTCAGCATCTACGAGCAGTACTTC
size: few; J: TRBJ1-3; D: TRBD1; V: TRBV9; length: 16; CDR3: CASSVADRAGGNTIYF; DNA: TGTGCCAGCAGCGTAGCTGACAGGGCGGGAGGAAACACCATATATTTT
size: many; J: TRBJ2-7; D: NA; V: TRBV5-1; length: 12; CDR3: CAKLGVSSEQYF; DNA: TGCGCCAAGCTAGGGGTTAGCAGCGAGCAGTACTTC
size: NA; J: TRBJ2-7; D: NA; V: TRBV28; length: 14; CDR3: CASSSHDSSYEQYF; DNA: TGTGCCAGCAGTTCACACGACAGCTCCTACGAGCAGTACTTC
size: NA; J: TRBJ2-7; D: NA; V: TRBV6-5; length: 17; CDR3: CASSSLQGKGMYNEQYF; DNA: TGTGCCAGCAGTTCCCTTCAGGGAAAGGGGATGTACAATGAGCAGTACTTC
size: NA; J: TRBJ1-4; D: NA; V: TRBV4-2; length: 14; CDR3: CASSQGEANEKLFF; DNA: TGTGCCAGCAGCCAAGGGGAAGCTAATGAAAAACTGTTTTTT
size: NA; J: TRBJ2-1; D: TRBD2; V: TRBV7-8; length: 15; CDR3: CASLKGLAVRNEQFF; DNA: TGTGCCAGCCTAAAGGGGCTAGCGGTTAGAAATGAGCAGTTCTTC
size: NA; J: TRBJ2-2; D: NA; V: TRBV20-1; length: 15; CDR3: CSASAPVAVTGELFF; DNA: TGCAGTGCGAGCGCCCCGGTAGCGGTCACCGGGGAGCTGTTTTTT
size: once; J: TRBJ1-1; D: TRBD1; V: TRBV7-8; length: 16; CDR3: CASSSPRTGMGTEAFF; DNA: TGTGCCAGCAGCTCGCCCCGGACAGGAATGGGCACTGAAGCTTTCTTT
size: NA; J: TRBJ1-1; D: NA; V: TRBV2; length: 12; CDR3: CASIGAGTEAFF; DNA: TGTGCCAGCATTGGGGCGGGGACTGAAGCTTTCTTT
size: NA; J: TRBJ2-7; D: TRBD1; V: TRBV4-1; length: 15; CDR3: CASSQAAQGALEQYF; DNA: TGCGCCAGCAGCCAAGCTGCACAGGGGGCCCTCGAGCAGTACTTC
size: NA; J: TRBJ2-7; D: TRBD2; V: TRBV7-2; length: 13; CDR3: CASSSRTSDEQYF; DNA: TGTGCCAGCAGCTCCAGGACTAGCGACGAGCAGTACTTC
size: NA; J: TRBJ1-5; D: NA; V: TRBV10-3; length: 14; CDR3: CAISEQALNQPQHF; DNA: TGTGCCATCAGTGAACAGGCCCTCAATCAGCCCCAGCATTTT
size: few; J: TRBJ2-3; D: NA; V: TRBV5-1; length: 16; CDR3: CASSPGDGQGTDTQYF; DNA: TGCGCCAGCAGCCCAGGGGACGGGCAGGGCACAGATACGCAGTATTTT
size: many; J: TRBJ1-4; D: NA; V: TRBV12-3/TRBV12-4; length: 14; CDR3: CASSLDRRAEKLFF; DNA: TGTGCCAGCAGCCTCGACAGACGGGCGGAAAAACTGTTTTTT
size: NA; J: TRBJ2-7; D: NA; V: TRBV11-1; length: 13; CDR3: CASTTEGSYEQYF; DNA: TGTGCCAGCACAACAGAAGGCTCCTACGAGCAGTACTTC
size: NA; J: TRBJ2-5; D: TRBD2; V: TRBV11-2; length: 15; CDR3: CASSLGTSAGNEQYF; DNA: TGTGCCAGCAGCTTAGGGACTAGCGCCGGAAATGAGCAGTACTTC
size: few; J: TRBJ2-5; D: NA; V: TRBV11-2; length: 13; CDR3: CASSFRIGETQYF; DNA: TGTGCCAGCAGCTTTCGAATCGGGGAGACCCAGTACTTC
size: NA; J: TRBJ1-5; D: NA; V: TRBV10-3; length: 13; CDR3: CAISDQSNQPQHF; DNA: TGTGCCATCAGTGACCAGAGCAATCAGCCCCAGCATTTT
size: few; J: TRBJ2-7; D: NA; V: TRBV6-1; length: 16; CDR3: CASSREGTMGTYEQYF; DNA: TGTGCCAGCAGTCGCGAGGGGACCATGGGCACCTACGAGCAGTACTTC
size: few; J: TRBJ2-3; D: NA; V: TRBV5-1; length: 14; CDR3: CASSMDLHTDTQYF; DNA: TGCGCCAGCAGTATGGACCTACACACAGATACGCAGTATTTT
size: once; J: TRBJ1-1; D: TRBD1; V: TRBV5-1; length: 14; CDR3: CASSVGDRGSEAFF; DNA: TGCGCCAGCAGCGTTGGGGACAGGGGTTCTGAAGCTTTCTTT
size: NA; J: TRBJ1-2; D: NA; V: TRBV7-8; length: 15; CDR3: CASSLASGTNYCYTF; DNA: TGTGCCAGCAGCTTAGCTTCGGGGACTAACTATTGCTACACCTTC
size: NA; J: TRBJ2-2; D: TRBD2; V: TRBV5-6; length: 16; CDR3: CASSSSGEGTTGELFF; DNA: TGTGCCAGCAGCTCTAGCGGGGAGGGTACCACCGGGGAGCTGTTTTTT
size: NA; J: TRBJ2-1; D: NA; V: TRBV18; length: 17; CDR3: CASSAAAQALSYNEQFF; DNA: TGTGCCAGCTCAGCCGCCGCGCAGGCCCTTTCCTACAATGAGCAGTTCTTC
size: NA; J: TRBJ1-1; D: NA; V: TRBV5-1; length: 15; CDR3: CASSPGDFRDTEAFF; DNA: TGCGCCAGCAGCCCCGGGGACTTTAGAGACACTGAAGCTTTCTTT
size: many; J: TRBJ1-2; D: NA; V: TRBV12-3/TRBV12-4; length: 14; CDR3: CASSPGLGLYGYTF; DNA: TGTGCCAGCAGTCCGGGACTTGGCCTATATGGCTACACCTTC
size: NA; J: TRBJ1-4; D: NA; V: TRBV7-2; length: 16; CDR3: CASSLDIGRLGEKLFF; DNA: TGTGCCAGCAGCTTAGATATAGGGAGATTGGGGGAAAAACTGTTTTTT
size: NA; J: TRBJ2-7; D: NA; V: TRBV7-9; length: 14; CDR3: CASSPRLSTYEQYF; DNA: TGTGCCAGCAGTCCCCGTCTCTCCACCTACGAGCAGTACTTC
size: few; J: TRBJ1-1; D: NA; V: TRBV7-6; length: 14; CDR3: CASRLAGGNTEAFF; DNA: TGTGCCAGCAGGCTGGCCGGGGGGAACACTGAAGCTTTCTTT
size: many; J: TRBJ1-6; D: NA; V: TRBV18; length: 15; CDR3: CASSPLGGDNSPLHF; DNA: TGTGCCAGCTCCCCGCTGGGAGGAGATAATTCACCCCTCCACTTT
size: NA; J: TRBJ1-1; D: NA; V: TRBV5-1; length: 13; CDR3: CASSLGVNTGAFF; DNA: TGCGCCAGCAGCTTGGGGGTGAACACTGGAGCTTTCTTT
size: many; J: TRBJ2-5; D: NA; V: TRBV5-1; length: 16; CDR3: CASRGGPGSEPYQQYF; DNA: TGCGCCAGCAGGGGGGGGCCAGGGTCCGAACCATATCAGCAGTACTTC
size: NA; J: TRBJ1-5; D: TRBD1; V: TRBV28; length: 17; CDR3: CASSLGRGGHSNQPQHF; DNA: TGTGCCAGCAGTTTAGGCAGGGGGGGACATAGCAATCAGCCCCAGCATTTT
size: NA; J: TRBJ1-2; D: NA; V: TRBV29-1; length: 14; CDR3: CSVEDGSGVIGYTF; DNA: TGCAGCGTTGAAGATGGGTCGGGGGTCATTGGCTACACCTTC
size: many; J: TRBJ2-4; D: NA; V: TRBV28; length: 12; CDR3: CASSLHKDIQYF; DNA: TGTGCCAGCAGCCTCCACAAGGACATTCAGTACTTC
size: few; J: TRBJ2-1; D: NA; V: TRBV12-3/TRBV12-4; length: 15; CDR3: CASSGAGSSINEQFF; DNA: TGTGCCAGCAGTGGAGCCGGGTCAAGCATAAATGAGCAGTTCTTC
size: few; J: TRBJ2-5; D: NA; V: TRBV3-1; length: 11; CDR3: CASSQTETQYF; DNA: TGTGCCAGCAGCCAAACAGAGACCCAGTACTTC
size: NA; J: TRBJ2-4; D: TRBD2; V: TRBV3-1; length: 14; CDR3: CASSLGGREGPVYF; DNA: TGTGCCAGCAGCCTGGGAGGACGGGAGGGACCCGTGTACTTC
size: few; J: TRBJ2-4; D: NA; V: TRBV2; length: 14; CDR3: CASRNNEAKNIQYF; DNA: TGTGCCAGCAGAAACAACGAAGCCAAAAACATTCAGTACTTC
size: few; J: TRBJ1-6; D: NA; V: TRBV11-2; length: 14; CDR3: CASSFATGNSPLHF; DNA: TGTGCCAGCAGCTTTGCGACGGGTAATTCACCCCTCCACTTT
size: NA; J: TRBJ2-4; D: NA; V: TRBV7-2; length: 12; CDR3: CASSSYREEQYF; DNA: TGTGCCAGCAGCTCTTACAGGGAGGAGCAGTACTTC
size: few; J: TRBJ2-2; D: TRBD2; V: TRBV4-3; length: 16; CDR3: CASSQNPGTSAGELFF; DNA: TGCGCCAGCAGCCAAAATCCCGGGACTAGTGCCGGGGAGCTGTTTTTT
size: NA; J: TRBJ2-7; D: TRBD2; V: TRBV4-3; length: 18; CDR3: CASSQLSNRLAGDYEQYF; DNA: TGCGCCAGCAGCCAACTATCTAACCGACTAGCGGGGGATTACGAGCAGTACTTC
size: many; J: TRBJ1-2; D: NA; V: TRBV4-1; length: 16; CDR3: CASSQEGKVANYGYTF; DNA: TGCGCCAGCAGCCAAGAGGGTAAAGTGGCTAACTATGGCTACACCTTC
size: many; J: TRBJ2-1; D: TRBD2; V: TRBV5-1; length: 16; CDR3: CASSLGLAASYNEQFF; DNA: TGTGCCAGCAGCTTGGGACTAGCGGCGTCCTACAATGAGCAGTTCTTC
size: NA; J: TRBJ1-3; D: NA; V: TRBV5-1; length: 15; CDR3: CASRPDSYSGNTIYF; DNA: TGCGCCAGCAGGCCGGACAGCTACTCTGGAAACACCATATATTTT
size: many; J: TRBJ2-7; D: TRBD2; V: TRBV28; length: 15; CDR3: CASSLGTSGGGEQYF; DNA: TGTGCCAGCAGCCTCGGGACTAGCGGTGGAGGCGAGCAGTACTTC
size: few; J: TRBJ1-2; D: TRBD1; V: TRBV5-1; length: 13; CDR3: CASSVDREGGYTF; DNA: TGCGCCAGCAGCGTGGACAGGGAGGGAGGCTACACCTTC
size: few; J: TRBJ2-7; D: NA; V: TRBV4-1; length: 15; CDR3: CASSQGSGAPYEQYF; DNA: TGCGCCAGCAGCCAAGGGTCGGGGGCTCCCTACGAGCAGTACTTC
size: many; J: TRBJ2-5; D: TRBD2; V: TRBV5-1; length: 16; CDR3: CASSLVPAGGQETQYF; DNA: TGCGCCAGCAGCTTGGTTCCAGCGGGGGGTCAAGAGACCCAGTACTTC
size: NA; J: TRBJ2-5; D: NA; V: TRBV20-1; length: 13; CDR3: CSARWGLGETQYF; DNA: TGCAGTGCTAGATGGGGACTGGGGGAGACCCAGTACTTC